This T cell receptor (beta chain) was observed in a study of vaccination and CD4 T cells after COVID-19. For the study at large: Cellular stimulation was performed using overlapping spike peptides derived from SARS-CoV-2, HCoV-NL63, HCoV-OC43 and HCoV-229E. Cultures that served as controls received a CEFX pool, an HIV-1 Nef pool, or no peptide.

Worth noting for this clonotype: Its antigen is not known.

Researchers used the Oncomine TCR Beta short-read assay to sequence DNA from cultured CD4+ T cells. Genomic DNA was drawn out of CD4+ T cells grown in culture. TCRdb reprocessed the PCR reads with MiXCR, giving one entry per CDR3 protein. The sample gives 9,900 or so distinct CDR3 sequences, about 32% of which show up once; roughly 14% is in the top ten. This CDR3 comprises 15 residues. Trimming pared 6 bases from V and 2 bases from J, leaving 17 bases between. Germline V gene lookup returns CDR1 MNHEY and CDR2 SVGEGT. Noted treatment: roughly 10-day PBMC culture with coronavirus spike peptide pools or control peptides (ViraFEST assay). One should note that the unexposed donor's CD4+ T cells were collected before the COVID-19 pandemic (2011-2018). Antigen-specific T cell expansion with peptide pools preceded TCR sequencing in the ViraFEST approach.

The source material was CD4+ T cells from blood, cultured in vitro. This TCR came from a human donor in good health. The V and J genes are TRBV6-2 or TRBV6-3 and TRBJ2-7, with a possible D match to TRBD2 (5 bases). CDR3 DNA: TGTGCCAGCAGCCCCAAGACGAGGGTCCCCTACGAGCAGTACTTC. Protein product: CASSPKTRVPYEQYF.